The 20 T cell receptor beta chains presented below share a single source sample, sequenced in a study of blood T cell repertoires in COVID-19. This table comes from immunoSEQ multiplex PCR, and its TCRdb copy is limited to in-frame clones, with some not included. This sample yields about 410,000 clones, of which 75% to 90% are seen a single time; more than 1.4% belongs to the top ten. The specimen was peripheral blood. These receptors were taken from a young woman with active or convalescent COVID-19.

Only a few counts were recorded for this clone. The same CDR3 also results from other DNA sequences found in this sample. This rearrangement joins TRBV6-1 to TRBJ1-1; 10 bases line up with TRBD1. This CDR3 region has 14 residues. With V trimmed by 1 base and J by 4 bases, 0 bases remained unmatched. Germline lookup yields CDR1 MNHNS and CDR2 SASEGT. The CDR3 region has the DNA TGTGCCAGCAGTGAAGGGACAGGGGGCACTGAAGCTTTCTTT. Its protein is CASSEGTGGTEAFF.

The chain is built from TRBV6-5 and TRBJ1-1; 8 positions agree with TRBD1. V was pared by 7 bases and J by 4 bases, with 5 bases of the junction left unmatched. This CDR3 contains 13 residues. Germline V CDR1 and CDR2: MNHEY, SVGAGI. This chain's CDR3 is CASIETGATEAFF. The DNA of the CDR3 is TGTGCCAGCATCGAGACAGGGGCCACTGAAGCTTTCTTT.

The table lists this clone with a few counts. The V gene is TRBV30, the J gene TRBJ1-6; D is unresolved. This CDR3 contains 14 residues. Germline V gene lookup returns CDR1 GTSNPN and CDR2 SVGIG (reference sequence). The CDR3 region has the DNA TGTGCACAAAGCCGGGTCTCCTATAATTCACCCCTCCACTTT. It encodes CAQSRVSYNSPLHF.

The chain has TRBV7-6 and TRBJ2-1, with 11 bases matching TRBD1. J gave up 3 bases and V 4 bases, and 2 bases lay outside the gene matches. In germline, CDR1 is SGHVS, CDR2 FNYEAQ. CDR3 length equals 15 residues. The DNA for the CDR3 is TGTGCCAGCAGCTCGGACAGGGGGCTCTACAATGAGCAGTTCTTC. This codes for CASSSDRGLYNEQFF.

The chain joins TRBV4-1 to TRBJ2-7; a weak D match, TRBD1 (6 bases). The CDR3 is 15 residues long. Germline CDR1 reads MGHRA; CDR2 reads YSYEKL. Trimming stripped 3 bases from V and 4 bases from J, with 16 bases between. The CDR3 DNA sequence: TGCGCCAGCAGCCACTTGATGGCCAGGGGATACGAGCAGTACTTC. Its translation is CASSHLMARGYEQYF.

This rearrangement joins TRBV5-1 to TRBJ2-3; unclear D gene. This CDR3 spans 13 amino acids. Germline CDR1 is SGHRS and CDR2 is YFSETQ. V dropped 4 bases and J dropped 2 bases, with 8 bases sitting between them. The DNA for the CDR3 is TGCGCCAGCAGCGAGAGTTACACAGATACGCAGTATTTT. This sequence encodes CASSESYTDTQYF.

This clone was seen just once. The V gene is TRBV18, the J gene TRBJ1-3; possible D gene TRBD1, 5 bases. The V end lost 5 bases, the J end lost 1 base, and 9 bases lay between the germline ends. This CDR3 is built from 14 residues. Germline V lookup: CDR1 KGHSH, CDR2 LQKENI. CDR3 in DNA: TGTGCCAGCTCAACACAGGAGTCTGGAAACACCATATATTTT. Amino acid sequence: CASSTQESGNTIYF.

The chain's CDR3 is CASSFRDRSDRDYGYTF. CDR3 bases: TGTGCCAGCAGCTTCCGGGACAGGTCTGACCGCGACTATGGCTACACCTTC. The genes are TRBV7-2 and TRBJ1-2; TRBD1 agrees at 8 bases. The germline V gene encodes CDR1 SGHTA and CDR2 FQGNSA. J gave up 3 bases and V 3 bases, and 12 bases lay outside the gene matches. CDR3 length: 17 amino acids.

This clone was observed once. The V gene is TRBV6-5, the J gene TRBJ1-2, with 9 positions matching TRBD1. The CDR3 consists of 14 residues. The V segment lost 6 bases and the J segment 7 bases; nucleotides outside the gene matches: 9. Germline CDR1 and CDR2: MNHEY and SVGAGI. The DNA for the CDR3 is TGTGCCAGCAGATACCTACAGGGGGCGGGTGGCTACACCTTC. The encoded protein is CASRYLQGAGGYTF.

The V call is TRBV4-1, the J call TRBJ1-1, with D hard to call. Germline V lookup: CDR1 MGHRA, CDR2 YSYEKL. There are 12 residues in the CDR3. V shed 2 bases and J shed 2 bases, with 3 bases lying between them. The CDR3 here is CASSQSNTEAFF. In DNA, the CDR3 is TGCGCCAGCAGCCAATCTAACACTGAAGCTTTCTTT.

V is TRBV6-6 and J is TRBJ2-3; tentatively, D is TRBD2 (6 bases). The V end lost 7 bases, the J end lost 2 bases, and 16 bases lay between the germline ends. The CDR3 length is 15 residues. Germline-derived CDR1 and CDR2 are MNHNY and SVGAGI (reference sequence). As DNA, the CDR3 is TGTGCCAGCATTGGCCGGGACTCTCCCACAGATACGCAGTATTTT. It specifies CASIGRDSPTDTQYF.

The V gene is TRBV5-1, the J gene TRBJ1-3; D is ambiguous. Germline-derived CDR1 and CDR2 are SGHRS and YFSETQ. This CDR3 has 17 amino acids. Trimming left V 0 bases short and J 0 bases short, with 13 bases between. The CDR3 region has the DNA TGCGCCAGCAGCTTGGTGTCCTCGCGGGACTCTGGAAACACCATATATTTT. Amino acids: CASSLVSSRDSGNTIYF.

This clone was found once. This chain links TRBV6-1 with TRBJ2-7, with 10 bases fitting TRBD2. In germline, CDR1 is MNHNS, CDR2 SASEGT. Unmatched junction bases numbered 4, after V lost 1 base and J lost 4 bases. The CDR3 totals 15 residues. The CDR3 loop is CASSEGASGSYEQYF. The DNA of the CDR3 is TGTGCCAGCAGTGAAGGTGCTAGCGGGAGTTACGAGCAGTACTTC.

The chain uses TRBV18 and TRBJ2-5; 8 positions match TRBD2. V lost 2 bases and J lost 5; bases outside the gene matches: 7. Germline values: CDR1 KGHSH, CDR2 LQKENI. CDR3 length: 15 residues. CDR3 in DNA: TGTGCCAGCTCACCAGAGCTAGCGGGTTCTGAGACCCAGTACTTC. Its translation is CASSPELAGSETQYF.

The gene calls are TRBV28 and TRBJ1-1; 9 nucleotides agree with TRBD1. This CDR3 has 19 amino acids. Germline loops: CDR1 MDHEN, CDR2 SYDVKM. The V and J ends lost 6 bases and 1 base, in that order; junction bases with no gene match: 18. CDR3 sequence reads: CASRLLGSGTGRGNTEAFF. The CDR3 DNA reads TGTGCCAGCAGGTTGTTGGGTAGTGGGACAGGGAGGGGGAACACTGAAGCTTTCTTT. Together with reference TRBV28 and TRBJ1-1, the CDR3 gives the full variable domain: DVKVTQSSRYLVKRTGEKVFLECVQDMDHENMFWYRQDPGLGLRLIYFSYDVKMKEKGDIPEGYSVSREKKERFSLILESASTNQTSMYLCASRLLGSGTGRGNTEAFFGQGTRLTVV.

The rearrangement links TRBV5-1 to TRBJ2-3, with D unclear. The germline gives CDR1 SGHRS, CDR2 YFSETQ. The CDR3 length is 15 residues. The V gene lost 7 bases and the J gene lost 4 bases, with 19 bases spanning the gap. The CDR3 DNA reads TGCGCCAGCCGCGATGATGGAAATCGGGCAGATACGCAGTATTTT. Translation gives CASRDDGNRADTQYF.

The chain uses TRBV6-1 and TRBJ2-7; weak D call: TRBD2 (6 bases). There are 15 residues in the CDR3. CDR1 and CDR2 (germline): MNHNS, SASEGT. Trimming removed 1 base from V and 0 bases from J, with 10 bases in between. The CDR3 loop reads CASSEVAVSSYEQYF. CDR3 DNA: TGTGCCAGCAGTGAAGTAGCGGTAAGCTCCTACGAGCAGTACTTC.

DNA of the CDR3: TGTGCCAGCAGCTGGGGGGAACAGCCCCAGCATTTT. Translation: CASSWGEQPQHF. The chain joins TRBV7-9 to TRBJ1-5, with TRBD1 as a possible D gene (5 bases). Germline CDR1 SEHNR, CDR2 FQNEAQ (reference sequence). Trimming removed 4 bases from V and 7 bases from J, with 8 bases in between. CDR3 length: 12 amino acids.

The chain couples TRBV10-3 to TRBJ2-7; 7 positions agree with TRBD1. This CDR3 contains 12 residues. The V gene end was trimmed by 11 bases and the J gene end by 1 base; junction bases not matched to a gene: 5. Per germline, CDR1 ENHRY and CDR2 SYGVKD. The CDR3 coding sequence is TGTGCCTCCCGGGACAGTTCCTACGAGCAGTACTTC. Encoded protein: CASRDSSYEQYF.

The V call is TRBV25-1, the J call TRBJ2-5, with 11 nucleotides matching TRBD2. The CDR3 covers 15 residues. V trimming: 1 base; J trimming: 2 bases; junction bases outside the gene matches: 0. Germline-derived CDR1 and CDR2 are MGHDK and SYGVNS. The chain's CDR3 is CASSEWTSGQETQYF. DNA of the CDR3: TGTGCCAGCAGTGAATGGACTAGCGGGCAAGAGACCCAGTACTTC.